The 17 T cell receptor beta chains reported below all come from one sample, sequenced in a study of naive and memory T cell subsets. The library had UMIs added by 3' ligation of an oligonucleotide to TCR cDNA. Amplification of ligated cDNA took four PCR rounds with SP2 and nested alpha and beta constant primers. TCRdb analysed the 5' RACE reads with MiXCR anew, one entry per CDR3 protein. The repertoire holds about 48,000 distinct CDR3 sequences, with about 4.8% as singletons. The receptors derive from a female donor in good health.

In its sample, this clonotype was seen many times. The CDR3 is CASSQGRLAGRSYEQYF. Here the CDR3 DNA reads TGTGCCAGCAGCCAAGGGCGTTTAGCCGGTCGCTCCTACGAGCAGTACTTC. V usage is TRBV6-2 or TRBV6-3 and J usage is TRBJ2-7; D is unresolved. The CDR3 is 17 amino acids. The germline V and J ends were trimmed by 6 bases and 0 bases, with 21 bases remaining between them. The germline gives CDR1 MNHEY, CDR2 SVGEGT.

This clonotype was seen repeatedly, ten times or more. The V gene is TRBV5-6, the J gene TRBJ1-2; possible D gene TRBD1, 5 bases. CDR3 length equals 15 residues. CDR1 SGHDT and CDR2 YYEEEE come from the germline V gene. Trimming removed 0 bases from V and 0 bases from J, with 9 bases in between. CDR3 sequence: CASSLVTGANYGYTF. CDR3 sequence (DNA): TGTGCCAGCAGCTTGGTAACAGGAGCTAACTATGGCTACACCTTC.

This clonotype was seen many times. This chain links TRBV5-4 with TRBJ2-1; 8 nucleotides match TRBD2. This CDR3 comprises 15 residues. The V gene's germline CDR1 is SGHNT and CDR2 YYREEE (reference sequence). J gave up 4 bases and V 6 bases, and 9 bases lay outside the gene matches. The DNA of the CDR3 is TGTGCCAGCAACCGCGCCGGGACTAGATACAATGAGCAGTTCTTC. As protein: CASNRAGTRYNEQFF.

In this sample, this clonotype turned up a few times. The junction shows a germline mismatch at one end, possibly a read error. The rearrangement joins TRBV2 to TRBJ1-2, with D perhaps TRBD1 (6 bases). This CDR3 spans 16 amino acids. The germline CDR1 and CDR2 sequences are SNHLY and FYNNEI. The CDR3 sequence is CASSESGVISLRGDTF. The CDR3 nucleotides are TGTGCCAGCAGCGAATCAGGGGTAATATCTTTGCGTGGCGACACCTTC.

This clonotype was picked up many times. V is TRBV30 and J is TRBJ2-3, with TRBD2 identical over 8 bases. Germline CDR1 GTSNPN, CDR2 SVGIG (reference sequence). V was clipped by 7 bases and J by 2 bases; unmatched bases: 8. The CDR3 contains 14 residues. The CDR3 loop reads CASRVAGYTDTQYF. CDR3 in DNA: TGTGCCTCCCGGGTAGCGGGGTACACAGATACGCAGTATTTT.

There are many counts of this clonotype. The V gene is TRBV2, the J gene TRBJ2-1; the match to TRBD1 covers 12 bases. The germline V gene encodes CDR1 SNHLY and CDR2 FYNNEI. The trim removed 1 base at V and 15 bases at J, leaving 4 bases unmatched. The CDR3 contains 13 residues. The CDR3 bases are TGTGCCAGCAGTGAAGTAGGGACAGGGGGCCTGTTCTTC. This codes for CASSEVGTGGLFF.

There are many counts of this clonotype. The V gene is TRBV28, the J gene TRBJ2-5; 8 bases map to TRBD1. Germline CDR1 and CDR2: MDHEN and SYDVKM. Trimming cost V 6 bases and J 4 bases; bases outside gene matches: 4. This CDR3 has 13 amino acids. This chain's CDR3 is CASSPQGAETQYF. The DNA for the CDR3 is TGTGCCAGCAGCCCTCAGGGGGCAGAGACCCAGTACTTC.

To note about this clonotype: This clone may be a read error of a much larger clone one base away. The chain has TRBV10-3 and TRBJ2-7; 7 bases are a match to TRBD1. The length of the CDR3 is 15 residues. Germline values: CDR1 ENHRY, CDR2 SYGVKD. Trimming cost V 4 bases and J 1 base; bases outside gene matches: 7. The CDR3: CAISAGTVPSYEQYF. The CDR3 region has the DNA TGTGCCATCAGTGCAGGGACAGTGCCTTCCTACGAGCAGTACTTC.

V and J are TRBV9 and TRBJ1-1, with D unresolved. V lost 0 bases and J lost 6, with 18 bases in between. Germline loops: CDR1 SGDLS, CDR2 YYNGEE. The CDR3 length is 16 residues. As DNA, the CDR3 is TGTGCCAGCAGCGTAGTTTCTTCTTTGAGTGGGGCTGAAGCTTTCTTT. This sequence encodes CASSVVSSLSGAEAFF.

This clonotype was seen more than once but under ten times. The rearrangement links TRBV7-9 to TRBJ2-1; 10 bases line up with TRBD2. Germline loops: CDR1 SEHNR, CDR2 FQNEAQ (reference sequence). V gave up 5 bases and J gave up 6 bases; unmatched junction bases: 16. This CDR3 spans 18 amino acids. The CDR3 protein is CASSAPRRLAGNGNEQFF. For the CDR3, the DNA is TGTGCCAGCAGCGCCCCCCGTCGACTAGCGGGTAATGGCAATGAGCAGTTCTTC.

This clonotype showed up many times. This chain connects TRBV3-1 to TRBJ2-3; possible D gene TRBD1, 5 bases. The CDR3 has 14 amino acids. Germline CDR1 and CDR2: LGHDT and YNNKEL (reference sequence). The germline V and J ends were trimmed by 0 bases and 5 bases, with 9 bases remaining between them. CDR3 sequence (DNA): TGTGCCAGCAGCCAAGATCTAAGGGGAGATACGCAGTATTTT. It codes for CASSQDLRGDTQYF.

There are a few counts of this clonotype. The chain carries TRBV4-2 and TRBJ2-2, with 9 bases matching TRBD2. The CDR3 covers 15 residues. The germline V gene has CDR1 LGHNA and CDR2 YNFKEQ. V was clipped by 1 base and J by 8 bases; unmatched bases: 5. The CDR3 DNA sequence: TGTGCCAGCAGCCAAGTTCTGCGGGAGGGAGGGGAGCTGTTTTTT. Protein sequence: CASSQVLREGGELFF.

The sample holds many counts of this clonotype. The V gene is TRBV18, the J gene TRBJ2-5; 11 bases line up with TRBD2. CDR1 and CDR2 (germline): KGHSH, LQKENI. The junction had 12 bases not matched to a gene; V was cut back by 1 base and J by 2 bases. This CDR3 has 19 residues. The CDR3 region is CASSPLHSGLAGGQETQYF. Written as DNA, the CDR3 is TGTGCCAGCTCACCACTCCACTCCGGGTTAGCGGGAGGGCAAGAGACCCAGTACTTC.

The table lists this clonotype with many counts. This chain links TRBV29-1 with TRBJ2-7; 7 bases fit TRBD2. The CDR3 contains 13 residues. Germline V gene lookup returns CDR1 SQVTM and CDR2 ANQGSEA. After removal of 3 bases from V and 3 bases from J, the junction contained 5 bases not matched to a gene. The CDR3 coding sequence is TGCAGCGTTGAGGGAGCGGGAATCTACGAGCAGTACTTC. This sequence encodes CSVEGAGIYEQYF.

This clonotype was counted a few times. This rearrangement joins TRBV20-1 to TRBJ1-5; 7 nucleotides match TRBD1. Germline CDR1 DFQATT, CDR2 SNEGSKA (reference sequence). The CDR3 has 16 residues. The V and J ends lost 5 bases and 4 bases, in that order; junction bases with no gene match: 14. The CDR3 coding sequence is TGCAGTGCTCAATTATCCGGGACAGTATCGAATCAGCCCCAGCATTTT. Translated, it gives CSAQLSGTVSNQPQHF.

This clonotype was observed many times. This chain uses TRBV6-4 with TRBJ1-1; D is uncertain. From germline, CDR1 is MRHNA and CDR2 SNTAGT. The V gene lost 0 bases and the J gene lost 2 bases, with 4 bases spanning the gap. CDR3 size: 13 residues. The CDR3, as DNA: TGTGCCAGCAGTGACTCGGACAACACTGAAGCTTTCTTT. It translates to CASSDSDNTEAFF.

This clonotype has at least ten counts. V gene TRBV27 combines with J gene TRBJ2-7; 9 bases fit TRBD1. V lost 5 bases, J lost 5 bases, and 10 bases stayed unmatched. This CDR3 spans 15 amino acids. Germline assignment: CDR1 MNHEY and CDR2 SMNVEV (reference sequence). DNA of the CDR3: TGTGCCAGCAGTCTCTTCGGGACAGGGTCACACGAGCAGTACTTC. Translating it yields CASSLFGTGSHEQYF.